Described below is a single TCR beta chain sequence and its context. A few counts support this clonotype. Its antigen is not yet known. Base qualities are missing; no much larger clone stands one base away. This sample is drawn from a study of T cells after yellow fever vaccination (dated by TCRdb to about 2019). Broadly, across the study: Libraries from fractions with low cell numbers were prepared with the SMART-Seq v4 Ultra Low Input RNA kit. Blood was drawn at multiple timepoints before and after primary and secondary immunization, with bulk PBMC replicates and cell subsets isolated. Bulk TCR alpha and beta repertoires were sequenced longitudinally to track T-cell clones before and after primary and booster YFV17D yellow fever vaccination. Two healthy male donors, one aged 18 to 30 and one aged 30 to 40 years, made up the cohort.

Deletion took 3 bases off V and 0 bases off J, with a span of 12 bases between the germline ends. Measured from the cysteine to the phenylalanine, the CDR3 is 15 residues long. The entry retains the CDR3 DNA only, 45 bases that are in frame from base 1. The germline V gene gives CDR1 as SGHAT and CDR2 as FQNNGV. Beyond this particular receptor, the publication reports: Compared with the primary T-cell response, the secondary T-cell response was faster but weaker, reaching its peak on day 5 rather than on day 15. A small fraction of clonotypes showed up in both the CD4 and CD8 compartments, probably as a result of convergent recombination. The study included only two donors, which limits how far the findings can be generalized. FACS-sorted repertoires could contain abundant contaminating clonotypes from the bulk population, so computational filtering was required. Most clones expanded after primary vaccination (about 95% of CD4 and roughly 91% of CD8) were re-detected after the booster, suggesting that broad memory maintenance occurred.

The sample's treatment or condition label, decoded: live attenuated yellow fever vaccine strain. Two biological replicates of bulk PBMCs were collected at each blood-draw timepoint. PBMCs were isolated from peripheral blood using a standard Ficoll-Paque protocol. RNA was extracted with TriZol from bulk PBMCs, CD4 and CD8 fractions, and dextramer-positive and dextramer-negative fractions. Sequencing took place on an Illumina NovaSeq 6000. TCR cDNA was synthesized by 5'RACE template switching, which introduced a universal primer site and unique molecular identifiers. Priming of cDNA synthesis was performed from both the TCR alpha and TCR beta constant segments. Libraries were amplified in two PCR steps, with sample barcodes and sequencing adapters added in the second step. Sequencing of libraries was performed on Illumina HiSeq 2500 (2x100 bp) or NovaSeq (2x150 bp). The paper's processing steps were these. MIGEC handled demultiplexing of reads and collapsing into UMI consensus sequences, while MiXCR performed V(D)J alignment. Using edgeR on replicate PBMC samples, clonotypes were called vaccine-responding if FDR was below 0.01 and the log2 fold change was above 5 up to day 15. CD4 or CD8 identity was assigned to each bulk clonotype according to whether the clonotype was present at higher abundance in the sequenced CD4 repertoire or the sequenced CD8 repertoire. The raw public reads went through TCRdb reprocessing: fastp at Q25, MiXCR clone calling, in-frame beta chains kept. Here each entry gathers all rows of one CDR3 protein and keeps the most common genes and DNA. TCRdb's processing, not the authors' own work, is the source of the V and J calls. The sample contains about 430,000 distinct CDR3 sequences, about 19% of them found a single time. Of the sample, roughly 19% falls within the top ten clones.

The sample here was PBMCs, taken before the yellow fever booster vaccination. The source of this sequence is a man aged 18 to 30 who received the YFV17D yellow fever vaccine. The chain joins TRBV11-2 to TRBJ2-7, with the identity of the D gene unclear. The sequence in DNA is TGTGCCAGCAGCTTGCCAGGAACAAGCTCCTACGAGCAGTACTTC. Its protein product is CASSLPGTSSYEQYF.